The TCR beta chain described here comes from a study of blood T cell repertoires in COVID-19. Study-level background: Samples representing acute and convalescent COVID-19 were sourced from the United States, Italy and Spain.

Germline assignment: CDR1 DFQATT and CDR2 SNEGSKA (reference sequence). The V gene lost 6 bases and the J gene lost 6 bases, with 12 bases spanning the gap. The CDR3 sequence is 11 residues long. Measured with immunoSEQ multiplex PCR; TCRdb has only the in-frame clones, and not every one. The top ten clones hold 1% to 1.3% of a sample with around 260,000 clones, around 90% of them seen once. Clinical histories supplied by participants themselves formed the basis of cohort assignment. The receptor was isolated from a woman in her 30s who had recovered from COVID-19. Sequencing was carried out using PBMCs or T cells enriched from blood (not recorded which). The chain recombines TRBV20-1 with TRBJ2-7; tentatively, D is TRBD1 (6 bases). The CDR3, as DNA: TGCAGTGCCACAACAGGGTCCGAGCAGTACTTC. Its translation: CSATTGSEQYF.